This T cell receptor beta chain was obtained from a study of STAT5B mutations in CD4+ large granular lymphocyte leukemia. The CDR3 covers 17 residues. Trimming left V 0 bases short and J 2 bases short, with 15 bases between. Germline assignment: CDR1 KGHSH and CDR2 LQKENI. Sequencing was at survey level. Clones were read by immunoSEQ multiplex PCR, and TCRdb kept only the in-frame ones, dropping some. This sample has 35,000 to 40,000 clones, with more than 70% found just once. The specimen was CD4+ T cells from blood buffy coats. V and J are TRBV18 and TRBJ2-3, with a possible D match to TRBD2 (6 bases). This receptor was taken from a human donor in good health. CDR3 residues: CASSPPMGREDTDTQYF. The CDR3 DNA sequence: TGTGCCAGCTCACCACCGATGGGGCGGGAAGACACAGATACGCAGTATTTT.